The 32 T cell receptor beta chains given below trace back to one sample, sequenced in a study of cytomegalovirus exposure and HLA in healthy donors (dated by TCRdb to 2017 to 2019). The library was obtained by the immunoSEQ multiplex PCR assay. For the multiplex PCR, a mixture combining 60 forward primers for TCR Vbeta segments and 13 reverse primers for TCR Jbeta segments was used. The table was pulled from immuneACCESS by TCRdb, which kept in-frame rearrangements only. Such tables lose some clones; where checked, under half of the loss comes from unresolved V genes, and the rest has no known cause. The sample table contains approximately 100,000 clones; only one count was recorded for roughly 80% of them. The ten top clones hold about 4.1% of the sample. Sample: PBMCs. Receptor source: a man in his fifties or sixties in good health and CMV-seropositive.

This chain joins TRBV9 and TRBJ2-7, with 12 nucleotides matching TRBD2. The CDR3 has 14 residues. With V trimmed by 4 bases and J by 5 bases, 4 bases remained unmatched. Germline CDR1 SGDLS, CDR2 YYNGEE. For the CDR3, the DNA is TGTGCCAGCAGCCCCCGACTAGCGGGAGACGAGCAGTACTTC. Encoded protein: CASSPRLAGDEQYF.

The chain joins TRBV7-9 to TRBJ2-5; possible D gene TRBD2, 5 bases. The end of the DNA aligns better with TRBJ2-7, so the J call may be wrong. The CDR3 runs to 15 residues. Germline V lookup: CDR1 SEHNR, CDR2 FQNEAQ (reference sequence). The CDR3, as DNA: TGTGCCAGCAGCCCGAAGAGGGTTGCGACCTACGAGCAGTACTTC. It specifies CASSPKRVATYEQYF.

The chain recombines TRBV5-1 with TRBJ2-1; TRBD2 might be the D (6 bases). The CDR3 runs 15 residues. Between the trimmed V and J ends, which lost 7 bases and 0 bases, there was a span of 14 bases. CDR1 is SGHRS, CDR2 YFSETQ, per germline. The CDR3 spells CASCRDGSSYNEQFF. The CDR3 nucleotides read TGCGCCAGCTGCCGGGACGGGAGCTCCTACAATGAGCAGTTCTTC.

The genes are TRBV6-1 and TRBJ2-7, with 11 positions matching TRBD1. Germline V gene sequence: CDR1 MNHNS, CDR2 SASEGT. V shed 10 bases and J 1 base; nucleotides not matched to a gene: 3. CDR3 length equals 13 residues. The chain's CDR3 is CATGQGVSYEQYF. The CDR3 nucleotides read TGTGCCACGGGACAGGGGGTATCCTACGAGCAGTACTTC.

This clone was seen only a few times. The chain is built from TRBV7-2 and TRBJ2-1; the match to TRBD2 covers 11 bases. CDR3 size: 15 residues. Trimming took 6 bases from V and 4 from J; bases not matched to a gene: 5. Germline V gene data show CDR1 as SGHTA and CDR2 as FQGNSA. CDR3 region: CASRKIAGGYNEQFF. CDR3 DNA: TGTGCCAGCAGGAAAATAGCGGGAGGGTACAATGAGCAGTTCTTC.

This clone has more than one count but fewer than ten. Mismatch with germline at one junction end may stem from a read error. The chain couples TRBV4-1 to TRBJ2-4; D perhaps matches TRBD2 (6 bases). This CDR3 region has 14 residues. Germline CDR1 and CDR2: MGHRA and YSYEKL. This CDR3 is CASRFQGGKNIQYF. The CDR3 nucleotides read TGTGCCAGCAGGTTTCAGGGAGGCAAAAACATTCAGTACTTC.

This clone was observed a few times. The V call is TRBV14, the J call TRBJ2-3; maybe TRBD2 (5 bases). There are 18 residues in the CDR3. CDR1 SGHDN and CDR2 FVKESK come from the germline V gene. The germline V and J ends were trimmed by 0 bases and 1 base, with 17 bases remaining between them. CDR3 sequence: CASSQDLRSGRRTDTQYF. The CDR3 DNA is TGTGCCAGCAGCCAAGATCTGAGGAGCGGCCGCCGCACAGATACGCAGTATTTT. Combining the CDR3 with reference TRBV14 and TRBJ2-3 gives the whole variable domain EAGVTQFPSHSVIEKGQTVTLRCDPISGHDNLYWYRRVMGKEIKFLLHFVKESKQDESGMPNNRFLAERTGGTYSTLKVQPAELEDSGVYFCASSQDLRSGRRTDTQYFGPGTRLTVL.

The chain couples TRBV11-2 to TRBJ2-1, with 9 bases aligning to TRBD2. This CDR3 contains 17 residues. The J segment lost 4 bases and the V segment lost 2 bases, leaving 9 bases of the junction unmatched. Germline V gives CDR1 SGHAT, CDR2 FQNNGV. The CDR3 DNA sequence: TGTGCCAGCAGCTTAAACCCGTGGCTAGCGGGATACAATGAGCAGTTCTTC. This codes for CASSLNPWLAGYNEQFF.

The chain couples TRBV5-1 to TRBJ2-2, with 7 bases fitting TRBD1. The V segment lost 0 bases and the J segment 6 bases; nucleotides outside the gene matches: 8. This CDR3 is 16 amino acids long. In germline, CDR1 is SGHRS, CDR2 YFSETQ. CDR3 bases: TGCGCCAGCAGCTTGGCCTGGGACAGCTTATCCGGGGAGCTGTTTTTT. This gives the protein CASSLAWDSLSGELFF.

This rearrangement joins TRBV7-9 to TRBJ2-2; the match to TRBD2 covers 8 bases. The CDR3 covers 14 residues. Trimming at V came to 5 bases and at J to 8 bases, leaving 7 bases not matched to a gene. Germline V gives CDR1 SEHNR, CDR2 FQNEAQ (reference sequence). The CDR3 DNA follows: TGTGCCAGCAGCGGCGGGACTAGTTTTGGGGAGCTGTTTTTT. As protein: CASSGGTSFGELFF.

The genes are TRBV20-1 and TRBJ2-1; maybe TRBD2 (6 bases). The CDR3 consists of 11 residues. Trimming shortened V by 6 bases and J by 12 bases, and 15 bases separated the two germline ends. CDR1 and CDR2 (germline): DFQATT, SNEGSKA (reference sequence). CDR3: CSAWAMGGQFF. The DNA of the CDR3 is TGCAGTGCCTGGGCTATGGGGGGGCAGTTCTTC.

J is TRBJ2-7 and V is TRBV15, with D possibly matching TRBD2 (6 bases). The V end lost 0 bases, the J end lost 5 bases, and 14 bases lay between the germline ends. The CDR3 sequence is 15 residues long. Germline CDR1 is LNHNV and CDR2 is YYDKDF (reference sequence). CDR3 in amino acids: CATSRDGAGRHEQYF. Written as DNA, the CDR3 is TGTGCCACCAGCAGAGATGGTGCGGGAAGACACGAGCAGTACTTC.

The chain combines TRBV19 with TRBJ1-1; 7 nucleotides align to TRBD1. The ends lost 4 bases at V and 11 bases at J; junction bases unmatched: 10. Germline V gene lookup returns CDR1 LNHDA and CDR2 SQIVND (reference sequence). The CDR3 extends over 13 amino acids. For the CDR3, the DNA is TGTGCCAGTAGTACCCAATACAGGGGCCAGGCTTTCTTT. It is translated as CASSTQYRGQAFF.

Turning to this clone: A read error may produce the germline difference seen at one junction end. The genes are TRBV28 and TRBJ2-7, with D uncertain. CDR1 and CDR2 from the germline V gene are MDHEN and SYDVKM. The CDR3 has 11 residues. DNA of the CDR3: TGTGTCAGCAGTCCCAGCTACGAGCAGTACTTC. This sequence encodes CVSSPSYEQYF.

V usage is TRBV30 and J usage is TRBJ2-7; TRBD1 agrees at 10 bases. Unmatched junction bases numbered 9, after V lost 2 bases and J lost 2 bases. The CDR3 has 16 amino acids. Germline V lookup: CDR1 GTSNPN, CDR2 SVGIG (reference sequence). In nucleotides, the CDR3 is TGTGCCTGGAGTCCTCCCGGGACAGGGGTAGCCTACGAGCAGTACTTC. It is translated as CAWSPPGTGVAYEQYF.

This chain joins TRBV5-6 and TRBJ2-7; 8 bases map to TRBD2. Germline CDR1 and CDR2: SGHDT and YYEEEE. The junction had 6 bases not matched to a gene; V was cut back by 9 bases and J by 1 base. This CDR3 spans 13 amino acids. The CDR3 DNA is TGTGCCACCGCCGCGGGAGGATCCTACGAGCAGTACTTC. It is translated as CATAAGGSYEQYF.

The V and J genes are TRBV27 and TRBJ2-5; 14 bases match TRBD2. This CDR3 comprises 17 residues. Germline trimming cut 4 bases from V and 5 bases from J; bases unmatched to any gene: 9. Germline V lookup: CDR1 MNHEY, CDR2 SMNVEV (reference sequence). The CDR3 DNA reads TGTGCCAGCAGTTCAATGACTAGCGGGAGGGCCGGGGAGACCCAGTACTTC. It codes for CASSSMTSGRAGETQYF.

The chain joins TRBV28 to TRBJ2-2; 9 positions agree with TRBD2. Unmatched junction bases numbered 10, after V lost 3 bases and J lost 8 bases. Germline loops: CDR1 MDHEN, CDR2 SYDVKM. The CDR3 extends over 16 amino acids. The DNA of the CDR3 is TGTGCCAGCAGTTTGCGAACTAGCGGGCCAAGAGGGGAGCTGTTTTTT. Protein: CASSLRTSGPRGELFF.

This clone came up once. The chain is built from TRBV6-1 and TRBJ2-5, with 12 bases aligning to TRBD2. Per germline, CDR1 MNHNS and CDR2 SASEGT. The CDR3 has 15 residues. The J segment lost 2 bases and the V segment lost 5 bases, leaving 3 bases of the junction unmatched. CDR3 amino acids: CASSKGLAGQETQYF. The DNA for the CDR3 is TGTGCCAGCAGTAAGGGACTAGCGGGTCAAGAGACCCAGTACTTC.

CDR3: CASTPGGHEQFF. The CDR3 DNA follows: TGTGCCAGCACCCCAGGAGGGCATGAGCAGTTCTTC. The chain has TRBV28 and TRBJ2-1; D is perhaps TRBD2 (6 bases). Germline loops: CDR1 MDHEN, CDR2 SYDVKM. Deletions cut 7 bases from V and 8 bases from J, with 12 bases between. CDR3 length equals 12 residues.

This rearrangement joins TRBV28 to TRBJ1-2; D uncertain. Germline loops: CDR1 MDHEN, CDR2 SYDVKM. CDR3 length equals 12 residues. V was cut by 6 bases and J by 4 bases, with 9 bases left in between. The CDR3 coding sequence is TGTGCCAGCAGCCTTGACACCTATGGCTACACCTTC. It yields the protein CASSLDTYGYTF.

The J gene is TRBJ1-2, the V gene TRBV19; tentatively, D is TRBD1 (6 bases). Trimming pared 3 bases from V and 6 bases from J, leaving 20 bases between. The CDR3 contains 16 residues. Germline V gene data show CDR1 as LNHDA and CDR2 as SQIVND (reference sequence). CDR3 loop: CASSMRTVSLGNGYTF. The CDR3 nucleotides are TGTGCCAGTAGTATGAGGACAGTATCCCTGGGGAATGGCTACACCTTC.

V gene TRBV7-2 combines with J gene TRBJ2-5, with D maybe TRBD2 (6 bases). Trimming took 5 bases from V and 6 from J, leaving 19 bases between them. This CDR3 has 15 amino acids. From germline, CDR1 is SGHTA and CDR2 FQGNSA. The CDR3 protein is CASSGTTSWGKTQYF. In nucleotides, the CDR3 is TGTGCCAGCAGCGGAACGACTAGTTGGGGGAAGACCCAGTACTTC.

Here the CDR3 reads CASSQPGGNTDTQYF. The CDR3 DNA reads TGTGCCAGCAGCCAACCAGGCGGGAACACAGATACGCAGTATTTT. The rearrangement links TRBV5-8 to TRBJ2-3, with D tentatively TRBD2 (6 bases). There are 15 residues in the CDR3. Trimming removed 4 bases from V and 2 bases from J, with 14 bases in between. The germline V gene has CDR1 SGHTS and CDR2 YDEGEE.

The chain combines TRBV27 with TRBJ2-1; 10 positions match TRBD2. Germline CDR1 is MNHEY and CDR2 is SMNVEV (reference sequence). The CDR3 covers 16 residues. The V and J ends lost 2 bases and 3 bases, in that order; junction bases with no gene match: 4. The CDR3 reads CASSLASGRGYNEQFF. CDR3 sequence (DNA): TGTGCCAGCAGTTTAGCTAGCGGGAGAGGCTACAATGAGCAGTTCTTC.

V and J are TRBV28 and TRBJ1-3; 9 nucleotides match TRBD1. The trim removed 6 bases at V and 3 bases at J, leaving 9 bases unmatched. Germline CDR1 reads MDHEN; CDR2 reads SYDVKM. This CDR3 region has 16 residues. CDR3 region: CASSPPGQGHGNTIYF. Written as DNA, the CDR3 is TGTGCCAGCAGCCCCCCGGGACAGGGCCATGGAAACACCATATATTTT.

CDR3 DNA: TGTGCCAGCAGTTCAGCGGGCGCACCCTCTCGAGAGACCCAGTACTTC. Its translation: CASSSAGAPSRETQYF. V usage is TRBV27 and J usage is TRBJ2-5, with TRBD2 as a possible D gene (6 bases). The CDR3 covers 16 residues. The ends were cut back, 4 bases at V and 4 bases at J, with 19 bases in the middle. Per the germline V gene, CDR1 is MNHEY and CDR2 is SMNVEV (reference sequence).

The chain recombines TRBV10-3 with TRBJ1-1, with 8 bases that match TRBD1. The CDR3 runs 15 residues. Germline lookup yields CDR1 ENHRY and CDR2 SYGVKD. J was trimmed by 0 bases and V by 6 bases; bases with no gene match: 6. The CDR3 bases are TGTGCCATCAGCCGGCAGGGGGCGGTGAACACTGAAGCTTTCTTT. Translated, it gives CAISRQGAVNTEAFF.

The rearrangement links TRBV21-1 to TRBJ2-7; TRBD2 was called by the table and not checked on the DNA. TRBV21-1 is a pseudogene. The CDR3 covers 13 residues. CDR3 sequence (DNA): TGTGCCAGCATGGAGGGGTTTGTGGACGAGCAGTACTTC. As protein: CASMEGFVDEQYF.

The gene calls are TRBV7-6 and TRBJ2-3; 10 nucleotides match TRBD2. V shed 1 base and J 1 base; nucleotides not matched to a gene: 2. Germline lookup yields CDR1 SGHVS and CDR2 FNYEAQ. The CDR3 is made up of 16 amino acids. CDR3 coding DNA: TGTGCCAGCAGCTTAGTAGCGGGAGGCGGCACAGATACGCAGTATTTT. Translated, it gives CASSLVAGGGTDTQYF.

The genes are TRBV10-2 and TRBJ2-4; weak D call: TRBD1 (5 bases). The CDR3 length is 14 residues. V was cut by 3 bases and J by 6 bases, with 12 bases left in between. CDR1 WSHSY and CDR2 SAAADI come from the germline V gene. CDR3 amino acids: CASSDGAGPNIQYF. The CDR3 DNA is TGCGCCAGCAGTGATGGGGCAGGGCCAAACATTCAGTACTTC.

A few counts support this clone. This chain connects TRBV30 to TRBJ2-1; a possible D gene is TRBD1 (5 bases). The CDR3 has 12 residues. Between the trimmed V and J ends, which lost 2 bases and 10 bases, there was a span of 12 bases. From germline, CDR1 is GTSNPN and CDR2 SVGIG (reference sequence). CDR3 protein: CAWSPLRGEQFF. The CDR3 bases are TGTGCCTGGAGTCCACTAAGGGGAGAGCAGTTCTTC.